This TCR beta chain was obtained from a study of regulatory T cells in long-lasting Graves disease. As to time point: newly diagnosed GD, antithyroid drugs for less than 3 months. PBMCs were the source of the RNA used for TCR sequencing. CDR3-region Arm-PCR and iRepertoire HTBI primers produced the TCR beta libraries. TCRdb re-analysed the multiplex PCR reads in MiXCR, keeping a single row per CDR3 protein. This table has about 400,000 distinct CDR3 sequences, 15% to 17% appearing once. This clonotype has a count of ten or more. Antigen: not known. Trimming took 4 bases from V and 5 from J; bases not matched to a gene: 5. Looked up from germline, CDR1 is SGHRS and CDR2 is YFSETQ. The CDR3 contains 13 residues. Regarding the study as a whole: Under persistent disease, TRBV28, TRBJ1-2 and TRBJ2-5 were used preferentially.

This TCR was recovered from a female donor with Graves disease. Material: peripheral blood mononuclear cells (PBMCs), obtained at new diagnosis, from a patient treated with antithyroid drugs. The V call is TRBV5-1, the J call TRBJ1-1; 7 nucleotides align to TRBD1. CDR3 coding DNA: TGCGCCAGCAGCCGTGGACAGGCTACTGAAGCTTTCTTT. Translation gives CASSRGQATEAFF.